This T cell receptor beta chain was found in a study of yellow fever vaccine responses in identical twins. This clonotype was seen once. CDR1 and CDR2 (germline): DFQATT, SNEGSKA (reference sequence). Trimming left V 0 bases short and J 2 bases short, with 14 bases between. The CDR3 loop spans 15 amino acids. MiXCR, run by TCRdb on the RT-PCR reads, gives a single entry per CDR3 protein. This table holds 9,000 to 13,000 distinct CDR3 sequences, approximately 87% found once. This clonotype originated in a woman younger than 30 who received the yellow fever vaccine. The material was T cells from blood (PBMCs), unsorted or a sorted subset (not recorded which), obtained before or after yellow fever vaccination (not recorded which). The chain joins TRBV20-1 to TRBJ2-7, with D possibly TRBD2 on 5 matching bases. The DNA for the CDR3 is TGCAGTGCTAGAGAGGTGGGCGGGTTCCCCTACGAGCAGTACTTC. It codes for CSAREVGGFPYEQYF.